This TCR beta chain was obtained from a study of blood T cell repertoires in COVID-19 (dated by TCRdb to 2020 to 2022). For the wider study: Samples from collaborators originated in the United States, Italy and Spain and spanned both the acute and convalescent phases of COVID-19. The material from the prospective study consisted of cDNA or gDNA derived from T cells, B-cell-depleted T cells, or PBMCs. Subjects who had been exposed to COVID-19, were actively infected with it, or had recovered from it provided the deeply sampled blood TCRbeta repertoires that made up the dataset. A freely available public database, intended as a resource for researchers studying the immune response to SARS-CoV-2, is where the repertoires were released. The samples were drawn from the first 160 participants of the ongoing ImmuneRACE study and from roughly 1,300 subjects provided by 6 global collaborators. Sample metadata almost always included a de-identified subject ID, COVID-19 status, age in years and sex. Where available, HLA class I and class II types were taken from metadata supplied by the sample provider and were not determined by assay-based typing. What the authors observed across the whole study: Clinical and demographic metadata were provided uncurated, with the amount varying by source and participant.

As regards this clone: Its specific antigen is unknown. The record has no base qualities; no much larger clone is one base away.

TCRbeta CDR3 regions were amplified from genomic DNA using the immunoSEQ Assay, a bias-controlled multiplex PCR. The authors' pipeline ran thus. The number of nucleated cells in each sample was estimated by amplification of reference gene primers within the assay. To quantify the absolute abundance of each unique TCRbeta CDR3 rearrangement, sequence reads were collapsed and filtered. Productive Simpson clonality was computed per sample as the square root of Simpson's diversity index over productive rearrangements. Not all clones reach the TCRdb copy of this immuneACCESS table, which keeps in-frame sequences only. Checked studies attribute under half of the gap to unresolved V genes and leave the rest unexplained. The DNA was the basis for D and trimming; V, J and clone size are from that table. This sample is represented by about 240,000 clones; around nine tenths of them were singletons. Approximately 6.8% of the sample belongs to the ten largest clones.

Trimming at the junction amounts to 5 bases on V and 3 bases on J, and the germline ends lie 11 bases apart. The CDR3, cysteine through phenylalanine, is 13 amino acids long. The retained sequence is limited to the CDR3, 39 bases, with the frame set at the first base. The germline V gene supplies CDR1 SGHRS and CDR2 YFSETQ. Each collaborating institution followed its own protocols to collect whole blood in K2EDTA tubes. For TCRbeta analysis, collaborator samples were shipped as frozen whole blood, as isolated PBMCs, or as DNA extracted from either sample type. This receptor was obtained from a woman in her 70s with active or convalescent COVID-19. The specimen sequenced was peripheral blood. The chain links TRBV5-1 with TRBJ1-1; no confident D gene assignment can be made. The DNA reads as follows: TGCGCCAGCAGGAACGGGAAGGACACTGAAGCTTTCTTT. The encoded protein is CASRNGKDTEAFF.